These T cell receptor beta chains were read from a single sample in a study of monozygotic twins with inflammatory bowel disease. From its re-call of the 5' RACE reads, TCRdb lists each CDR3 protein once, without DNA. The data show just over 300,000 distinct CDR3 sequences, and the top ten clones hold 5.5% to 6.5%. Sequencing was done on a sample of blood. The receptors shown here come from a human donor with ulcerative colitis or Crohn's disease, or a healthy co-twin of an affected twin (not recorded which). CDR3s include the opening cysteine and the closing phenylalanine or tryptophan. Fields, in order: J gene, V gene, CDR3 protein.

TRBJ2-7 TRBV10-3 CAITKQLDRFSEQYF
TRBJ1-4 TRBV5-1 CASSIDRPNEKLFF
TRBJ1-5 TRBV27 CASSRRSMGAGGNQPQHF
TRBJ2-1 TRBV7-9 CASSSGLYNEQFF
TRBJ2-1 TRBV6-1 CASSTGLAGDRKQFF
TRBJ2-2 TRBV29-1 CSVVTPDEGRTGELFF
TRBJ2-7 TRBV30 CAWSSKSGRTPGWYF
TRBJ2-7 TRBV27 CASSLSPRSAEQYF
TRBJ1-2 TRBV7-2 CASSLQTNYGYTF
TRBJ2-3 TRBV14 CASRLLAGPSTDTQYF
TRBJ1-6 TRBV20-1 CSATSGQTYNSPLHF
TRBJ2-2 TRBV6-4 CASRSQGSNTGELFF
TRBJ2-7 TRBV4-3 CASSQDFGGRVEQYF
TRBJ2-1 TRBV14 CASSRTPSAMGQFF
TRBJ2-7 TRBV18 CASSPDGVPPYEQYF
TRBJ2-5 TRBV20-1 CSARDPAGLETQYF
TRBJ2-7 TRBV6-5 CASSYYVDGNYEQYF
TRBJ2-5 TRBV7-2 CASSSDLRETQYF
TRBJ1-1 TRBV6-1 CVSRGRDGRNTEAFF
TRBJ2-7 TRBV5-1 CASRPGEGAFYEQYF
TRBJ1-6 TRBV7-2 CASSLLPDSPLHF
TRBJ1-4 TRBV12-5 CASGLGDTNNEKLFF
TRBJ2-1 TRBV9 CASSVDNLQGAYNEQFF
TRBJ2-1 TRBV24-1 CATSDAGTANEQFF
TRBJ2-1 TRBV5-1 CASTIISGRSYDEQFF
TRBJ2-7 TRBV20-1 CSASGGPKRSYEQYF
TRBJ2-1 TRBV6-5 CASSWTGTSDNEQFF
TRBJ1-1 TRBV7-9 CASSKGQGDTEAFF
TRBJ2-2 TRBV7-2 CASSLGHRANTGELFF
TRBJ2-7 TRBV29-1 CSVGGAVGYEQYF
TRBJ1-2 TRBV7-2 CASSLSGVYGYTF
TRBJ2-1 TRBV7-6 CASSLVATGGNEQFF
TRBJ2-1 TRBV11-2 CASSQAGGGTNGRSYNEQFF
TRBJ2-7 TRBV6-1 CASSRDTPYEQYF
TRBJ1-1 TRBV5-5 CASMTRDRAAEAFF
TRBJ2-5 TRBV5-1 CASSFRAARETQYF
TRBJ1-1 TRBV6-5 CASSYVGRGTEAFF
TRBJ1-2 TRBV30 CAWSVIRGSDGYTF
TRBJ1-4 TRBV30 CALVAGREKLFF
TRBJ1-4 TRBV29-1 CSVVGKATNEKLFF
TRBJ1-1 TRBV5-1 CASSTRQGGVNTEAFF
TRBJ2-4 TRBV7-2 CASSFLTSGTKNIQYF
TRBJ1-6 TRBV28 CASSLFSGFYNSPLHF
TRBJ2-1 TRBV6-2/TRBV6-3 CASSYSFPGLAGGVLSAYNEQFF
TRBJ2-5 TRBV10-3 CAISAQQGQGETQYF
TRBJ1-1 TRBV27 CASSEDRGLSEAFF
TRBJ2-1 TRBV11-1 CASSFSSGGRREQFF
TRBJ2-5 TRBV5-1 CATQPGIHPEETQYF
TRBJ2-7 TRBV7-9 CASSSDPGDSSYEQYF
TRBJ2-3 TRBV9 CASSVEASTDTQYF
TRBJ2-7 TRBV7-3 CASSLTLGEQYF
TRBJ2-1 TRBV6-1 CTSSERLAGGDNEQFF
TRBJ2-7 TRBV7-9 CASSLTGGVYEQYF